This TCR beta chain was captured by sequencing in a study of T cell changes during pregnancy in multiple sclerosis. Measured with immunoSEQ multiplex PCR; TCRdb has only the in-frame clones, and not every one. The table shows 85,000 to 120,000 clones, with about 90% occurring only once. V was cut by 6 bases and J by 8 bases, with 19 bases left in between. This CDR3 is built from 15 residues. The germline CDR1 and CDR2 sequences are MDHEN and SYDVKM. This clonotype was obtained from a female donor with multiple sclerosis, enrolled in a pregnancy study. V and J are TRBV28 and TRBJ1-4; no definite D call. Sequencing used peripheral blood, obtained before pregnancy. The CDR3 here is CASRSLRFTGEKLFF. In DNA, the CDR3 is TGTGCCAGCAGGTCCCTTAGGTTCACGGGGGAAAAACTGTTTTTT.